This TCR beta chain was captured in a study of technical replicates of blood from four donors. This CDR3 region has 15 residues. V was pared by 5 bases and J by 2 bases, with 9 bases of the junction left unmatched. CDR1 and CDR2 (germline): SGHVS, FNYEAQ. Some clones are missing from TCRdb's copy, which holds only in-frame ones; the method was immunoSEQ multiplex PCR. The sample records 65,000 to 85,000 clones, 90% to 95% being singletons. V and J are TRBV7-6 and TRBJ2-7, with 7 bases fitting TRBD2. The origin of this receptor is a human donor in good health. Source material: T cells isolated from PBMCs. The CDR3 spells CASSLSSGPTYEQYF. The CDR3 nucleotides are TGTGCCAGCAGCCTATCTAGCGGCCCAACCTACGAGCAGTACTTC.